Included here is one T cell receptor beta chain sequence, with context. The antigen remains undetermined. The data were produced by immunoSEQ multiplex PCR, yet TCRdb's version contains in-frame clones alone and is incomplete. The table lists 60,000 to 85,000 clones, approximately 85% of them singletons. There are 14 residues in the CDR3. From germline, CDR1 is LNHDA and CDR2 SQIVND (reference sequence). The ends lost 5 bases at V and 1 base at J; junction bases unmatched: 5. The data were obtained in a study of a mutant IDH1 vaccine in newly diagnosed glioma. About the study: Eight vaccinations went to patients in weeks 1, 3, 5, 7, 11, 15, 19, 23. Patients got their first vaccination 4-6 weeks after radiotherapy alone, or with temozolomide cycles. Treated patients had a mean age of roughly 40 years and an approximately 60% male, around 38% female split.

Time point specified: week 23, last vaccination. The study gave 300 ug of mutant IDH1 20-mer peptide per vaccine dose, with topical imiquimod. In every donor, the tumor was a new WHO grade 3 or 4 IDH1-mutant, ATRX-lost astrocytoma. The source is a woman aged 50 to 60 with glioma. The chain couples TRBV19 to TRBJ2-7; 7 bases are shared with TRBD2. The material sequenced was PBMCs, taken from a glioma patient whose treatment included an IDH1 peptide vaccine. DNA for the CDR3: TGTGCCAGTAGTCCGCGGGGAGGGTCCTACGAGCAGTACTTC. Protein: CASSPRGGSYEQYF. Variable domain in full (rest from reference TRBV19 and TRBJ2-7): DGGITQSPKYLFRKEGQNVTLSCEQNLNHDAMYWYRQDPGQGLRLIYYSQIVNDFQKGDIAEGYSVSREKKESFPLTVTSAQKNPTAFYLCASSPRGGSYEQYFGPGTRLTVT.